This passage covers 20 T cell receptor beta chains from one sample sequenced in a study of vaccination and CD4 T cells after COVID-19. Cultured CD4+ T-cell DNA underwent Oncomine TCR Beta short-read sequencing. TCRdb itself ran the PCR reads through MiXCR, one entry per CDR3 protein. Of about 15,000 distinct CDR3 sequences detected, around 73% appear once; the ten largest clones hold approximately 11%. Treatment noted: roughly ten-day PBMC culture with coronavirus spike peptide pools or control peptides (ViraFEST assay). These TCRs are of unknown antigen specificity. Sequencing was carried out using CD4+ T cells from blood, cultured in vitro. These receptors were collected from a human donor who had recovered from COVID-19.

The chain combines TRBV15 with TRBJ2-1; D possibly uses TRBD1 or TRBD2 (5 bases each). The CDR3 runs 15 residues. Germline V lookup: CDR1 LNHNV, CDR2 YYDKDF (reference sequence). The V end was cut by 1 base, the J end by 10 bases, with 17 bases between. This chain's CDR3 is CATSRAGQAGGEQFF. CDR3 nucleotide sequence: TGTGCCACCAGCAGAGCAGGGCAGGCGGGTGGGGAGCAGTTCTTC.

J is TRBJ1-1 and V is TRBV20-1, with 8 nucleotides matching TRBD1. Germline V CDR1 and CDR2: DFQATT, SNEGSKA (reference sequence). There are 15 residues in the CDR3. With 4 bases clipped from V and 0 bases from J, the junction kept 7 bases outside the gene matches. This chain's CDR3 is CSAKRTGNMNTEAFF. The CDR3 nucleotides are TGCAGTGCTAAGAGGACAGGGAATATGAACACTGAAGCTTTCTTT.

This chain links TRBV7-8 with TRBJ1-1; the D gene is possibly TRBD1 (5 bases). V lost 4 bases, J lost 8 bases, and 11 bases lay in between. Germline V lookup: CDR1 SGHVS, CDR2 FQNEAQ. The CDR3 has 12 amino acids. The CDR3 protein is CASSYNRQEAFF. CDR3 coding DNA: TGTGCCAGCAGCTACAACCGACAGGAAGCTTTCTTT. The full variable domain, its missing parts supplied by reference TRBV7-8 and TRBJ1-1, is GAGVSQSPRYKVAKRGQDVALRCDPISGHVSLFWYQQALGQGPEFLTYFQNEAQLDKSGLPSDRFFAERPEGSVSTLKIQRTQQEDSAVYLCASSYNRQEAFFGQGTRLTVV.

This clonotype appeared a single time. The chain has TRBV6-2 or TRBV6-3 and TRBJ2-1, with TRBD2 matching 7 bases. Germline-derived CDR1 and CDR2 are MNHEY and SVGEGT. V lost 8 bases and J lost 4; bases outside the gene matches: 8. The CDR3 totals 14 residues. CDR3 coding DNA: TGTGCCAGCGGGGCTCGGGGGGAGTACAATGAGCAGTTCTTC. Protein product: CASGARGEYNEQFF.

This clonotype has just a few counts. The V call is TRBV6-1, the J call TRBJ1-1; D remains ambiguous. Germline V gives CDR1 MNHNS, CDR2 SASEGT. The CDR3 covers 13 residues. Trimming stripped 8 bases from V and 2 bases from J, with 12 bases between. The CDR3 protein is CASSGIINTEAFF. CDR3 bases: TGTGCCAGCTCAGGCATTATTAACACTGAAGCTTTCTTT.

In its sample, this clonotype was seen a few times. As DNA, the CDR3 is TGTGCCAGCAAGCGGGTGGGGGATAGCAATCAGCCCCAGCATTTT. Translating gives CASKRVGDSNQPQHF. The chain uses TRBV6-1 and TRBJ1-5, with a tentative D call TRBD1 (5 bases). Trimming left V 7 bases short and J 0 bases short, with 13 bases between. CDR1 is MNHNS, CDR2 SASEGT, per germline. The CDR3 covers 15 residues.

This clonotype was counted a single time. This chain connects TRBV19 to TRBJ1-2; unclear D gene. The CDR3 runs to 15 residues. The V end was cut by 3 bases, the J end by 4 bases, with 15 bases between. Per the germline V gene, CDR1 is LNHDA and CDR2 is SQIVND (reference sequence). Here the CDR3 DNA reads TGTGCCAGTAGTATGGGGTCCCAGCGTCTCTATGGCTACACCTTC. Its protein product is CASSMGSQRLYGYTF. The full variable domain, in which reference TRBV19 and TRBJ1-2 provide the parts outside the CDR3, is DGGITQSPKYLFRKEGQNVTLSCEQNLNHDAMYWYRQDPGQGLRLIYYSQIVNDFQKGDIAEGYSVSREKKESFPLTVTSAQKNPTAFYLCASSMGSQRLYGYTFGSGTRLTVV.

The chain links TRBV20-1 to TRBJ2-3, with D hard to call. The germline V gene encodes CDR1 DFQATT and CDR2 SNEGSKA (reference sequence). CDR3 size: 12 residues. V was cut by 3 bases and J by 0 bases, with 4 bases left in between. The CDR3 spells CSASLSTDTQYF. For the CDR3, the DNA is TGCAGTGCTAGCCTTAGCACAGATACGCAGTATTTT.

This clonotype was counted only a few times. This CDR3 reads CASSPMPGGNQPQHF. The CDR3 coding sequence is TGTGCCAGCAGCCCGATGCCAGGAGGCAATCAGCCCCAGCATTTT. V gene TRBV7-2 combines with J gene TRBJ1-5; D unclear. Germline CDR1 SGHTA, CDR2 FQGNSA. Trimming took 5 bases from V and 2 from J, leaving 13 bases between them. The CDR3 covers 15 residues.

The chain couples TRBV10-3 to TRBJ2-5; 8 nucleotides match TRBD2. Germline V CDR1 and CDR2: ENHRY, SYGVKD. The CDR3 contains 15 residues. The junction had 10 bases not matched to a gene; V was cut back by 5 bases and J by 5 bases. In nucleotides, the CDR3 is TGTGCCATCAGTTTGGGAGCGGGAGTGGGCGAGACCCAGTACTTC. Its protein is CAISLGAGVGETQYF.

CDR3 in amino acids: CASSEAPSVKQYF. The CDR3 DNA reads as TGTGCCAGCAGTGAAGCCCCCAGTGTTAAGCAGTACTTC. The V and J genes are TRBV2 and TRBJ2-7; D gene ambiguous. V was trimmed by 0 bases and J by 8 bases, leaving 11 bases between them. The CDR3 length is 13 residues. The germline V gene has CDR1 SNHLY and CDR2 FYNNEI.

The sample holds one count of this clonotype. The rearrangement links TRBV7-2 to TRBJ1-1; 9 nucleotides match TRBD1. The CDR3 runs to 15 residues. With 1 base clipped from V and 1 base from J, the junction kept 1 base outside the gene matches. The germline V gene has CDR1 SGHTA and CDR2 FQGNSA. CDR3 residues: CASSLGTGANTEAFF. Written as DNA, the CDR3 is TGTGCCAGCAGCTTAGGGACAGGGGCGAACACTGAAGCTTTCTTT. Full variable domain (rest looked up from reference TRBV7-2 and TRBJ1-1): GAGVSQSPSNKVTEKGKDVELRCDPISGHTALYWYRQSLGQGLEFLIYFQGNSAPDKSGLPSDRFSAERTGGSVSTLTIQRTQQEDSAVYLCASSLGTGANTEAFFGQGTRLTVV.

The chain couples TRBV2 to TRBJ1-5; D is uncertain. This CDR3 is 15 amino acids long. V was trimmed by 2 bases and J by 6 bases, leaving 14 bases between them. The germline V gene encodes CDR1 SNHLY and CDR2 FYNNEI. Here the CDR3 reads CASSERAPLIQPQHF. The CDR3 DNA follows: TGTGCCAGCAGTGAAAGGGCACCCCTTATTCAGCCCCAGCATTTT.

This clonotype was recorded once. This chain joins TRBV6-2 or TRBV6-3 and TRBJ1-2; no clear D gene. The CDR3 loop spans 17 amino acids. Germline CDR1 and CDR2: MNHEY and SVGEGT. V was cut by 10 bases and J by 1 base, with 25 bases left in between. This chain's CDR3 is CATLSGPAVRNNYGYTF. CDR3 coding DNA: TGTGCCACTCTATCAGGCCCGGCGGTGAGGAATAACTATGGCTACACCTTC.

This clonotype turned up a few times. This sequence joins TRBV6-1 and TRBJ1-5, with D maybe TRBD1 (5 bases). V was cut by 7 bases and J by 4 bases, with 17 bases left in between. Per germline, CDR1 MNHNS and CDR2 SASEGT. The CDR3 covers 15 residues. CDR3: CASTKTAGGNQPQHF. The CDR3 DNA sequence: TGTGCCAGCACTAAGACAGCCGGGGGTAATCAGCCCCAGCATTTT.

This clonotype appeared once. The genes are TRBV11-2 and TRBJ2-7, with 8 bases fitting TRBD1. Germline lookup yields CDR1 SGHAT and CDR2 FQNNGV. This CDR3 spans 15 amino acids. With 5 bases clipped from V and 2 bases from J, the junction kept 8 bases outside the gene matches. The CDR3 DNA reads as TGTGCCAGCAGCCGGAGCCGGGACAGGACCTACGAGCAGTACTTC. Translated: CASSRSRDRTYEQYF.

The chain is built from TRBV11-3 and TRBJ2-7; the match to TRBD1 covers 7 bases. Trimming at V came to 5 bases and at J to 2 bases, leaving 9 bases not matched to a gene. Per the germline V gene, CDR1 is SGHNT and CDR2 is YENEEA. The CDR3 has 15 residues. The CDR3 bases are TGTGCCAGCAGCCCAGACGGACAGGAGACCTACGAGCAGTACTTC. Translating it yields CASSPDGQETYEQYF. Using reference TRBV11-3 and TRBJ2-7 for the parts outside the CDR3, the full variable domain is EAGVVQSPRYKIIEKKQPVAFWCNPISGHNTLYWYLQNLGQGPELLIRYENEEAVDDSQLPKDRFSAERLKGVDSTLKIQPAELGDSAVYLCASSPDGQETYEQYFGPGTRLTVT.

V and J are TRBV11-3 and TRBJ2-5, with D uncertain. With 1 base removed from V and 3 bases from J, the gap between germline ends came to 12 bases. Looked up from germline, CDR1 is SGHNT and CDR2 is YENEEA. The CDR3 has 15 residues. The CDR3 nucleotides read TGTGCCAGCAGCTTAGGGGCGGCAGACAAAGAGACCCAGTACTTC. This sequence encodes CASSLGAADKETQYF. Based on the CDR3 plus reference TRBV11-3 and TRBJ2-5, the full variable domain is EAGVVQSPRYKIIEKKQPVAFWCNPISGHNTLYWYLQNLGQGPELLIRYENEEAVDDSQLPKDRFSAERLKGVDSTLKIQPAELGDSAVYLCASSLGAADKETQYFGPGTRLLVL.

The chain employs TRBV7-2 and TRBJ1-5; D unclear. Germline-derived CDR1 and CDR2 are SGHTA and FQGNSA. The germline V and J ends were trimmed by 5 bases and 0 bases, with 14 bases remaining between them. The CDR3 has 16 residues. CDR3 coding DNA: TGTGCCAGCAGCCCTCGGTCGGAGATTAGCAATCAGCCCCAGCATTTT. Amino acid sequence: CASSPRSEISNQPQHF.

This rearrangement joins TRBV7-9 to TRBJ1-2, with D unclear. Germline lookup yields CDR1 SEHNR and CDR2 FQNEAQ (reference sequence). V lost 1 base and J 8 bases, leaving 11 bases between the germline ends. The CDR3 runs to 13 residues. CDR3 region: CASSLGSFHGYTF. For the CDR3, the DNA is TGTGCCAGCAGCTTAGGGTCGTTCCACGGCTACACCTTC.